The clone carrying this TCR beta chain is a singleton in its sample. These data originate in a study of blood T cell repertoires in COVID-19. Participant ages covered about 18 to 95 years across around 22 US areas. Only in-frame clones appear in the TCRdb table, and some are missing; sequencing was by immunoSEQ multiplex PCR. The table includes some 390,000 clones, 89% detected once. From germline, CDR1 is SNHLY and CDR2 FYNNEI. CDR3 length: 15 residues. V lost 5 bases to trimming and J lost 2 bases, with 16 bases between them. The sample consisted of PBMCs or T cells enriched from blood (not recorded which). This clonotype originated in a woman in her 30s who had recovered from COVID-19. The rearrangement links TRBV2 to TRBJ2-7; the D gene is possibly TRBD1 (6 bases). The CDR3 region has the DNA TGTGCCAGCAGTAGCCGGGACAAAACTCCCTACGAGCAGTACTTC. Protein product: CASSSRDKTPYEQYF.